This note documents a single T cell receptor (beta chain) sequence. Samples were assayed with immunoSEQ v3.0 at survey level. Libraries were prepared by immunoSEQ multiplex PCR; TCRdb keeps only in-frame clonotypes and omits some of them. Among around 21,000 clones listed, 70% to 90% were seen once. Trimming took off 2 bases at V and 5 bases at J, with 13 bases between the two ends. The CDR3 runs to 16 residues. Germline CDR1 reads SGHTA; CDR2 reads FQGTGA. The data were taken from a study of long-term antiretroviral therapy in people with HIV. This sequence was found in a man younger than 35 with HIV. Sequenced here: unsorted PBMCs, sampled roughly 4 years after starting antiretroviral therapy. V and J are TRBV7-3 and TRBJ1-6, with D possibly TRBD1 on 5 matching bases. The CDR3 DNA reads TGTGCCAGCAGCTTATCGGCAGGGCGAAATAATTCACCCCTCCACTTT. This codes for CASSLSAGRNNSPLHF.